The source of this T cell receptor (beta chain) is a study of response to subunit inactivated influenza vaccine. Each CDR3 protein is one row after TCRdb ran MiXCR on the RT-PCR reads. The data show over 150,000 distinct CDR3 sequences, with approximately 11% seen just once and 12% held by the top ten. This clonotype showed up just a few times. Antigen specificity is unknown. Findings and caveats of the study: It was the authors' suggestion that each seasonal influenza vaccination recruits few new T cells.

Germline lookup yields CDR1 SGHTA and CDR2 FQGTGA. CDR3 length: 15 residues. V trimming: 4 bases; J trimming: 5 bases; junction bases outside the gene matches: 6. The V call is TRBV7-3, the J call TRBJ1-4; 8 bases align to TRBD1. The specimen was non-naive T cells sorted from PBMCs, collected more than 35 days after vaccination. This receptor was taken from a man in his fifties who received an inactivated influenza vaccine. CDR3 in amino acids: CASSYRQGSNEKLFF. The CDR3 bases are TGTGCCAGCAGCTACCGACAGGGGAGCAATGAAAAACTGTTTTTT. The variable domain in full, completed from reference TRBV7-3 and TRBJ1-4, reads GAGVSQTPSNKVTEKGKYVELRCDPISGHTALYWYRQSLGQGPEFLIYFQGTGAADDSGLPNDRFFAVRPEGSVSTLKIQRTERGDSAVYLCASSYRQGSNEKLFFGSGTQLSVL.